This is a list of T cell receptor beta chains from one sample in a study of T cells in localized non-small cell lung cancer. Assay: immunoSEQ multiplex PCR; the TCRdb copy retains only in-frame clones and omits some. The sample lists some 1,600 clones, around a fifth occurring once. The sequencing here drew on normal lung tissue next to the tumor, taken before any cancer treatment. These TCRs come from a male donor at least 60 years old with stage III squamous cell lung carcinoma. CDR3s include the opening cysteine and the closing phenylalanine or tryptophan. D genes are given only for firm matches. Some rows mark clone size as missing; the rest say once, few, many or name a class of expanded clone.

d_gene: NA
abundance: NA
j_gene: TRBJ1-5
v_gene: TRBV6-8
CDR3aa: CASSSGRGTNQPQHF
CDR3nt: TGTGCCAGCAGTAGTGGACGGGGAACCAATCAGCCCCAGCATTTT

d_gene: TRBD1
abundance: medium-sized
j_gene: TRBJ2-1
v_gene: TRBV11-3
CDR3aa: CASRDRGLSNEQFF
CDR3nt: TGTGCCAGCAGGGACAGGGGACTTTCCAATGAGCAGTTCTTC

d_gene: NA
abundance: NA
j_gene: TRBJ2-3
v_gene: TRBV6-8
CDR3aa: CASSYVSPGSTQYF
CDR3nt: TGTGCCAGCAGTTATGTATCCCCGGGGAGTACGCAGTATTTT

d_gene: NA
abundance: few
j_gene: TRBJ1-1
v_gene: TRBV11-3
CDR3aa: CASSLVGRATEAFF
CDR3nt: TGTGCCAGCAGCTTGGTGGGTAGGGCGACTGAAGCTTTCTTT

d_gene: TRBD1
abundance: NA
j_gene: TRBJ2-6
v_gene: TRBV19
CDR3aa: CASSRQGSGANVLTF
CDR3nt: TGTGCCAGTAGTCGACAGGGGTCTGGGGCCAACGTCCTGACTTTC

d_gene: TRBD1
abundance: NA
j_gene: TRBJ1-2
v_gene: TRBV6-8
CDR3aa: CASSARDRGSGGYTF
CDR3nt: TGTGCCAGCAGTGCCCGGGACAGGGGATCGGGAGGCTACACCTTC

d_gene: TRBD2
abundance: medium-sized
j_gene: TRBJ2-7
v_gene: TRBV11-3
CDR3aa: CASSQISGGYEQYF
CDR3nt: TGTGCCAGCAGCCAAATTAGCGGGGGCTACGAGCAGTACTTC

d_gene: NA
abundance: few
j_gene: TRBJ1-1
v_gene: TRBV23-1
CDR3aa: CASSLGQLPEAFF
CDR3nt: TGCGCCAGCAGCTTAGGACAGTTGCCTGAAGCTTTCTTT

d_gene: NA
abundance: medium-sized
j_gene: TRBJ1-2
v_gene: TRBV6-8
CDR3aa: CASRDRSNYGYTF
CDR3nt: TGTGCCAGCAGGGACCGATCTAACTATGGCTACACCTTC

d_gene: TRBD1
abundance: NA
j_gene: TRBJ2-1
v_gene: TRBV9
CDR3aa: CASSVEGQGRGNEQFF
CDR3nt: TGTGCCAGCAGCGTAGAGGGACAGGGGAGGGGCAATGAGCAGTTCTTC

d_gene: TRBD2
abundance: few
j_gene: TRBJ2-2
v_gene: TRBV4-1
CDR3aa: CASKLAARGTGELFF
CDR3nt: TGCGCCAGTAAGCTAGCGGCCCGGGGCACCGGGGAGCTGTTTTTT

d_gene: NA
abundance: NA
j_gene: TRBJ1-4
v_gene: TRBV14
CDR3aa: CASSPGLGEKLFF
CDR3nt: TGTGCCAGCAGCCCGGGACTGGGTGAAAAACTGTTTTTT

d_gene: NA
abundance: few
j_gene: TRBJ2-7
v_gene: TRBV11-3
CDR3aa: CASSSQSGTASYEQYF
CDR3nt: TGTGCCAGCAGCTCTCAATCCGGGACGGCCTCCTACGAGCAGTACTTC

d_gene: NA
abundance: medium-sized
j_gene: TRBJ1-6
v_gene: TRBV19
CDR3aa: CASSFDTRPRDSPLHF
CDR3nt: TGTGCCAGTAGTTTCGATACAAGACCTAGAGATTCACCCCTCCACTTT

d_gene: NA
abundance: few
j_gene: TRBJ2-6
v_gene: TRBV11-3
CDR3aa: CASSSRSSGANVLTF
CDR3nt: TGTGCCAGCAGCTCACGGAGCTCTGGGGCCAACGTCCTGACTTTC

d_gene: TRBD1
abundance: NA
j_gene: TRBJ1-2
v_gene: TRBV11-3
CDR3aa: CASSTRDRIYGYTF
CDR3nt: TGTGCCAGCAGCACCCGGGACAGAATCTATGGCTACACCTTC

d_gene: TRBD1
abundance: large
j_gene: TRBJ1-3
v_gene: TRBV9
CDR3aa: CASSPGGRFLSGNTIYF
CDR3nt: TGTGCCAGCAGCCCAGGGGGCAGGTTCCTCTCTGGAAACACCATATATTTT